The rows below give T cell receptor beta chains drawn from one sample of a study of T cell responses to AZD1222 COVID-19 vaccine. Using immunoSEQ multiplex PCR, the repertoire was profiled, and TCRdb retains in-frame clones only, with some absent. The data hold roughly 130,000 clones, with roughly 92% observed a single time. The input for sequencing was peripheral blood, taken 28 days after the second AZD1222 dose. The receptors come from an adult who received the AZD1222 COVID-19 vaccine. CDR3s include the opening cysteine and the closing phenylalanine or tryptophan. The D gene is left open where the match is weak. Clone size is stated in some rows and not others, as once, few, many or a class when expanded.

TRBV19,-,TRBJ2-3,-,CASSLDTDTQYF,TGTGCCAGTAGTTTGGACACAGATACGCAGTATTTT
TRBV18,-,TRBJ2-2,TRBD1,CASSPLDRGRTGELFF,TGTGCCAGCTCACCGTTAGACAGGGGAAGAACCGGGGAGCTGTTTTTT
TRBV13,-,TRBJ2-5,TRBD1,CASSFGQGTYQETQYF,TGTGCCAGCAGCTTTGGACAGGGGACGTACCAAGAGACCCAGTACTTC
TRBV6-5,-,TRBJ1-2,TRBD1,CASRVTGEVAGYTF,TGTGCCAGCAGAGTCACAGGGGAGGTAGCTGGCTACACCTTC
TRBV9,-,TRBJ2-5,TRBD2,CASSVGGSGGKTQYF,TGTGCCAGCAGCGTAGGGGGTAGCGGGGGAAAGACCCAGTACTTC
TRBV6-5,-,TRBJ1-2,-,CASSYYPRPSYGYTF,TGTGCCAGCAGTTACTACCCCCGGCCCAGTTATGGCTACACCTTC
TRBV30,-,TRBJ1-2,-,CAWSGQNYGYTF,TGTGCCTGGAGTGGACAGAACTATGGCTACACCTTC
TRBV7-3,few,TRBJ2-3,-,CASSSGMGTEVDTQYF,TGTGCCAGCAGCTCCGGGATGGGGACCGAAGTGGATACGCAGTATTTT
TRBV3-1/TRBV3-2,-,TRBJ1-5,-,CASSHGGPGQPQHF,TGTGCCAGCAGCCATGGGGGGCCCGGTCAGCCCCAGCATTTT
TRBV7-8,-,TRBJ2-3,TRBD1,CASGWSHRTGSTDTQYF,TGTGCCAGCGGCTGGTCCCACAGGACAGGGTCCACAGATACGCAGTATTTT
TRBV5-5,once,TRBJ2-7,-,CASSLRVEGSYEQYF,TGTGCCAGCAGCTTACGGGTAGAAGGGTCCTACGAGCAGTACTTC
TRBV18,-,TRBJ2-4,TRBD2,CASSPEASGRAKNIQYF,TGTGCCAGCTCACCGGAGGCGAGCGGGAGAGCCAAAAACATTCAGTACTTC
TRBV19,-,TRBJ2-2,TRBD2,CASTSGGGTGELFF,TGTGCCAGTACTAGCGGGGGCGGGACCGGGGAGCTGTTTTTT
TRBV19,-,TRBJ1-6,-,CASSPRVDGNSPLHF,TGTGCCAGTAGTCCCCGGGTTGATGGTAATTCACCCCTCCACTTT
TRBV18,-,TRBJ1-2,-,CASSPSRAGEFGNYGYTF,TGTGCCAGCTCACCCTCGAGAGCAGGGGAGTTTGGCAACTATGGCTACACCTTC
TRBV11-3,-,TRBJ1-2,TRBD1,CASSSVAGGDYTF,TGTGCCAGCAGCTCGGTGGCAGGGGGAGACTACACCTTC
TRBV7-2,-,TRBJ1-2,-,CASSLAGGYGDGYTF,TGTGCCAGCAGCTTAGCGGGGGGTTATGGCGATGGCTACACCTTC
TRBV12-3/TRBV12-4,-,TRBJ1-2,TRBD1,CASSTGQGRGYTF,TGTGCCAGCAGTACGGGACAGGGTCGTGGCTACACCTTC
TRBV27,-,TRBJ2-5,-,CASSSTSRSTQYF,TGTGCCAGCAGTTCCACCTCAAGGTCGACCCAGTACTTC
TRBV5-4,-,TRBJ2-1,-,CASSSDFSSYNEQFF,TGTGCCAGCAGTTCGGACTTCAGCTCCTACAATGAGCAGTTCTTC
TRBV9,-,TRBJ2-5,-,CASSPKTGGGTQYF,TGTGCCAGCAGCCCAAAGACAGGAGGCGGGACCCAGTACTTC
TRBV10-3,-,TRBJ2-7,TRBD2,CAISEGVSGGHYEQYF,TGTGCCATCAGTGAAGGGGTTAGCGGGGGCCACTACGAGCAGTACTTC
TRBV18,-,TRBJ1-1,TRBD1,CASSSTGGFNEAFF,TGTGCCAGCTCATCGACAGGGGGTTTTAATGAAGCTTTCTTT
TRBV5-1,-,TRBJ1-2,-,CASSWKVRTDGYTF,TGCGCCAGCAGCTGGAAGGTTCGGACAGATGGCTACACCTTC
TRBV19,-,TRBJ1-5,TRBD1,CASKDRGGQPQHF,TGTGCCAGTAAAGACAGGGGCGGTCAGCCCCAGCATTTT
TRBV5-6,-,TRBJ1-2,-,CASSGSVGYTF,TGTGCCAGCAGCGGGAGCGTTGGCTACACCTTC
TRBV7-2,-,TRBJ2-2,-,CASSSVRMGNTGELFF,TGTGCCAGCAGCTCCGTCAGGATGGGAAACACCGGGGAGCTGTTTTTT
TRBV11-2,-,TRBJ1-1,-,CASSLLSAITEAFF,TGTGCCAGCAGCTTACTCTCGGCTATCACTGAAGCTTTCTTT
TRBV6-6,-,TRBJ1-2,-,CASSYGQPNYGYTF,TGTGCCAGCAGTTACGGGCAGCCTAACTATGGCTACACCTTC
TRBV27,-,TRBJ2-1,-,CASSLGANEQFF,TGTGCCAGCAGTTTAGGAGCAAATGAGCAGTTCTTC
TRBV6-2/TRBV6-3,once,TRBJ2-3,TRBD1,CASSPGTGGTDTQYF,TGTGCCAGCAGTCCCGGGACAGGGGGCACAGATACGCAGTATTTT
TRBV7-9,-,TRBJ1-2,TRBD1,CASANEGGTGTYGYTF,TGTGCCAGCGCTAATGAGGGCGGGACAGGGACCTATGGCTACACCTTC
TRBV18,-,TRBJ1-1,-,CASSPSQGPTEAFF,TGTGCCAGCTCACCATCCCAGGGACCCACTGAAGCTTTCTTT
TRBV16,-,TRBJ1-1,-,CASSQSRGARTEAFF,TGTGCCAGCAGCCAATCGAGGGGGGCCAGGACTGAAGCTTTCTTT
TRBV10-3,-,TRBJ2-6,TRBD2,CAMILAGESGANVLTF,TGTGCCATGATACTAGCGGGAGAGTCTGGGGCCAACGTCCTGACTTTC
TRBV5-1,-,TRBJ2-1,-,CASSLAWNNEQFF,TGCGCCAGCAGCTTAGCGTGGAACAATGAGCAGTTCTTC
TRBV2,once,TRBJ2-4,-,CASSEWVVGKNIQYF,TGTGCCAGCAGTGAGTGGGTCGTCGGCAAAAACATTCAGTACTTC
TRBV11-3,-,TRBJ2-5,TRBD2,CASSLDGLAAIGETQYF,TGTGCCAGCAGCTTGGACGGACTAGCGGCAATTGGAGAGACCCAGTACTTC
TRBV15,-,TRBJ1-1,TRBD1,CATSRARRDRGDEAFF,TGTGCCACCAGCAGAGCAAGGCGGGACAGAGGCGATGAAGCTTTCTTT
TRBV6-5,-,TRBJ1-2,TRBD1,CASSLDRGYGYTF,TGTGCCAGCAGTCTGGACAGGGGATATGGCTACACCTTC
TRBV19,-,TRBJ1-5,-,CASGGTGNQPQHF,TGTGCCAGCGGTGGGACGGGGAATCAGCCCCAGCATTTT
TRBV7-2,-,TRBJ1-2,TRBD1,CASSLGQGTVYGYTF,TGTGCCAGCAGCTTAGGACAGGGGACCGTCTATGGCTACACCTTC
TRBV7-8,-,TRBJ2-5,-,CASSSERLPPAQETQYF,TGTGCCAGCAGCTCGGAGCGGCTCCCTCCAGCCCAAGAGACCCAGTACTTC
TRBV6-5,-,TRBJ1-5,-,CASSYRPTSNQPQHF,TGTGCCAGCAGTTACCGGCCGACTTCGAATCAGCCCCAGCATTTT
TRBV19,-,TRBJ2-1,TRBD1,CASSTTGGTYNEQFF,TGTGCCAGTAGTACTACAGGGGGGACCTACAATGAGCAGTTCTTC
TRBV19,-,TRBJ1-5,TRBD1,CASRPWDSSNQPQHF,TGTGCCAGTAGGCCCTGGGACAGTAGCAATCAGCCCCAGCATTTT